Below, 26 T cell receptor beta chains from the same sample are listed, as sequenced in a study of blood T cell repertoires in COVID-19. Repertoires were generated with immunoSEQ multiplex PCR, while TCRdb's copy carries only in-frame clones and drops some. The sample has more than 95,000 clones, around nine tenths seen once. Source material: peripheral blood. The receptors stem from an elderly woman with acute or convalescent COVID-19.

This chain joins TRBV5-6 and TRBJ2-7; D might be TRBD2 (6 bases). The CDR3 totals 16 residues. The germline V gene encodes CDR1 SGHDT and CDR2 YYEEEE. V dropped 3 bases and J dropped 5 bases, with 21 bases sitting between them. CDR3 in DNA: TGTGCCAGCAGCTCGCGGGGAGGACACCGCCGCGACGAGCAGTACTTC. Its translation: CASSSRGGHRRDEQYF.

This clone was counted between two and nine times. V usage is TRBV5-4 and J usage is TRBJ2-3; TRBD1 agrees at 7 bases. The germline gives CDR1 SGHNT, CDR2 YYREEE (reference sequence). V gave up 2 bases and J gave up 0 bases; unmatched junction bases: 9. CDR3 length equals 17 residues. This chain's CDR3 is CASSLAPTGSSTDTQYF. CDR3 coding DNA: TGTGCCAGCAGCTTAGCCCCGACAGGGTCTAGCACAGATACGCAGTATTTT.

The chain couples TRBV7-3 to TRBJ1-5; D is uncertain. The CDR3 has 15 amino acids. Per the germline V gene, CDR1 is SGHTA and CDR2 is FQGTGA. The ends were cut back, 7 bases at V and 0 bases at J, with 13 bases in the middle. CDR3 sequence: CASKIRQDSNQPQHF. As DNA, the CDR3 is TGTGCCAGCAAAATTAGGCAGGATAGCAATCAGCCCCAGCATTTT.

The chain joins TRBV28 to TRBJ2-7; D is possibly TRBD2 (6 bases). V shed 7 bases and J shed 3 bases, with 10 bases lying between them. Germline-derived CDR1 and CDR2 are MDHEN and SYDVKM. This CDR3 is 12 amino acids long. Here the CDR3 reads CASNRDFYEQYF. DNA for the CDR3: TGTGCCAGCAACCGGGACTTCTACGAGCAGTACTTC.

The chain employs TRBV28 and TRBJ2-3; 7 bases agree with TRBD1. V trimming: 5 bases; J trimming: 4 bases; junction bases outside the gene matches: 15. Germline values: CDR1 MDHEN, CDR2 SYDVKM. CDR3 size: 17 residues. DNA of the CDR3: TGTGCCAGCAGTCCGGCTGAGAGGGGGCATAGGGCAGATACGCAGTATTTT. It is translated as CASSPAERGHRADTQYF.

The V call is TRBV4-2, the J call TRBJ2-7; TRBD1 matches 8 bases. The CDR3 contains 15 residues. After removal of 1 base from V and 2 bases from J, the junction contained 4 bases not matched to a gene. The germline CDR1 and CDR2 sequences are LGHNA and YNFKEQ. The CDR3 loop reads CASSQGTGLTYEQYF. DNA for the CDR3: TGTGCCAGCAGCCAAGGGACAGGGCTAACCTACGAGCAGTACTTC.

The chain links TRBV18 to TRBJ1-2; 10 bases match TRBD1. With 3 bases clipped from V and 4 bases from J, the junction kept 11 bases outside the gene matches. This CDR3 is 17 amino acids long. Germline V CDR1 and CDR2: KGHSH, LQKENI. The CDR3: CASSPFGTGVVSYGYTF. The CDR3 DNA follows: TGTGCCAGCTCACCTTTCGGGACAGGGGTGGTTAGCTATGGCTACACCTTC.

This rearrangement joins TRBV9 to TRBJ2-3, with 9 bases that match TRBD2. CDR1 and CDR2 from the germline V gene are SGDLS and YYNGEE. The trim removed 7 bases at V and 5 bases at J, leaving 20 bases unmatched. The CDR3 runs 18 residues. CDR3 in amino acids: CASCGSWGGGAALDTQYF. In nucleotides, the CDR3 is TGTGCCAGCTGCGGGTCTTGGGGCGGGGGGGCCGCACTAGATACGCAGTATTTT. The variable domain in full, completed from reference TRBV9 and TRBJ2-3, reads DSGVTQTPKHLITATGQRVTLRCSPRSGDLSVYWYQQSLDQGLQFLIQYYNGEERAKGNILERFSAQQFPDLHSELNLSSLELGDSALYFCASCGSWGGGAALDTQYFGPGTRLTVL.

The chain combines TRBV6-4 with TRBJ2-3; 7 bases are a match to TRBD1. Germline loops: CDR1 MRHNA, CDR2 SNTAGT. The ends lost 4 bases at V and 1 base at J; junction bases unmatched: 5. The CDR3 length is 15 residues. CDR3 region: CASSAHRGGTDTQYF. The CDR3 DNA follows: TGTGCCAGCAGTGCACACAGGGGTGGCACAGATACGCAGTATTTT.

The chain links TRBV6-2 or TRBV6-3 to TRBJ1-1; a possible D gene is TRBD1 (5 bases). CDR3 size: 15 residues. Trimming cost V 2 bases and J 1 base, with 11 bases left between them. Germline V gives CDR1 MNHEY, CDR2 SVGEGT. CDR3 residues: CASSYRGLTNTEAFF. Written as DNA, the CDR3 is TGTGCCAGCAGTTACCGGGGACTGACGAACACTGAAGCTTTCTTT.

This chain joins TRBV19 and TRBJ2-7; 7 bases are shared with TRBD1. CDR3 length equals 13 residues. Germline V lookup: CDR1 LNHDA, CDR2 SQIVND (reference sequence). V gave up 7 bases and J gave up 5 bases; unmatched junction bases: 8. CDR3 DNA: TGTGCCAGTAAAAGCCAGGGGGACGACGAGCAGTACTTC. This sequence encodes CASKSQGDDEQYF.

CDR3 sequence: CASSEMGRFVNTEAFF. CDR3 nucleotides: TGTGCCAGCAGTGAAATGGGCAGATTTGTGAACACTGAAGCTTTCTTT. V and J are TRBV6-1 and TRBJ1-1, with D uncertain. V lost 2 bases and J 0 bases, leaving 13 bases between the germline ends. This CDR3 comprises 16 residues. Germline CDR1 reads MNHNS; CDR2 reads SASEGT.

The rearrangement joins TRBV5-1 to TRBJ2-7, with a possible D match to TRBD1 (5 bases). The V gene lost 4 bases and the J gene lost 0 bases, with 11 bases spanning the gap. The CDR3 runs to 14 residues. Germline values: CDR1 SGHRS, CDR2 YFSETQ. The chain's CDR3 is CASSPDNNSYEQYF. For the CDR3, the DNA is TGCGCCAGCAGCCCGGACAATAACTCCTACGAGCAGTACTTC.

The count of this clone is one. The DNA for the CDR3 is TGTGCCAGCAGGGGGCCAAACTATGGCTACACCTTC. As protein: CASRGPNYGYTF. The chain combines TRBV12-3 or TRBV12-4 with TRBJ1-2, with D tentatively TRBD1 (5 bases). This CDR3 region has 12 residues. The V gene lost 6 bases and the J gene lost 2 bases, with 7 bases spanning the gap.

DNA of the CDR3: TGTGCCAGCGCAGGACGGGAGCCCTACGAGCAGTACTTC. Its translation is CASAGREPYEQYF. J is TRBJ2-7 and V is TRBV28, with D possibly matching TRBD2 (6 bases). The length of the CDR3 is 13 residues. CDR1 is MDHEN, CDR2 SYDVKM, per germline. Trimming shortened V by 8 bases and J by 2 bases, and 13 bases separated the two germline ends.

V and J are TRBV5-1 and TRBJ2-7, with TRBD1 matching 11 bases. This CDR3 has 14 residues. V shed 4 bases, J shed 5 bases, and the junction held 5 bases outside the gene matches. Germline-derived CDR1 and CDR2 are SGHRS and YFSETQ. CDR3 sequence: CASSAGQGVHEQYF. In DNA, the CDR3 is TGCGCCAGCAGCGCGGGACAGGGGGTACACGAGCAGTACTTC. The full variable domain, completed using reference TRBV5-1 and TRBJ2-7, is KAGVTQTPRYLIKTRGQQVTLSCSPISGHRSVSWYQQTPGQGLQFLFEYFSETQRNKGNFPGRFSGRQFSNSRSEMNVSTLELGDSALYLCASSAGQGVHEQYFGPGTRLTVT.

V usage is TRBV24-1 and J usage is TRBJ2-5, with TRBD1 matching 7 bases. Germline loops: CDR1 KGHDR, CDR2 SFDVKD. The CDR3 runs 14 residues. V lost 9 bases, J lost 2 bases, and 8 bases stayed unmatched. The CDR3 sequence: CATSDRLEQETQYF. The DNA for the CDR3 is TGTGCCACCTCGGACAGGCTAGAACAAGAGACCCAGTACTTC.

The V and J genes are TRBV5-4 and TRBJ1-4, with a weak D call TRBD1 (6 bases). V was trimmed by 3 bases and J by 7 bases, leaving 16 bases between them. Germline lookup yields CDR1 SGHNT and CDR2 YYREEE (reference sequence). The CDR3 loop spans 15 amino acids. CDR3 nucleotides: TGTGCCAGCAGCTCTCAGGGGCCCGGAGGTGAAAAACTGTTTTTT. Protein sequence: CASSSQGPGGEKLFF. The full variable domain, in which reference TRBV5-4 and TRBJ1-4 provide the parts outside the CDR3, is ETGVTQSPTHLIKTRGQQVTLRCSSQSGHNTVSWYQQALGQGPQFIFQYYREEENGRGNFPPRFSGLQFPNYSSELNVNALELDDSALYLCASSSQGPGGEKLFFGSGTQLSVL.

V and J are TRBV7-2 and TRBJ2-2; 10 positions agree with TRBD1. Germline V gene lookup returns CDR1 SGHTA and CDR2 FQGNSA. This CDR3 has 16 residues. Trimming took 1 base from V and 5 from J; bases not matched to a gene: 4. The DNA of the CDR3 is TGTGCCAGCAGCTTAGAGGGACAGGGGAAAACCGGGGAGCTGTTTTTT. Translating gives CASSLEGQGKTGELFF.

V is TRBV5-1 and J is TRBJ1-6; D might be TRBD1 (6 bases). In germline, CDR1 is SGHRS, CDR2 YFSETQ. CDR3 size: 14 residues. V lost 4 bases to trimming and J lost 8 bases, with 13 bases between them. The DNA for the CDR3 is TGCGCCAGCAGCCTATACAGGGACGATTCACCCCTCCACTTT. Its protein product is CASSLYRDDSPLHF.

CDR3 bases: TGCGCCAGCAGCGGTAGGACTAGCGGATACAATGAGCAGTTCTTC. This codes for CASSGRTSGYNEQFF. The rearrangement uses TRBV5-1 and TRBJ2-1; 10 bases agree with TRBD2. Losses at the gene ends were 4 bases for V and 4 bases for J; bases not matched to a gene: 5. Germline CDR1 and CDR2: SGHRS and YFSETQ. CDR3 size: 15 residues.

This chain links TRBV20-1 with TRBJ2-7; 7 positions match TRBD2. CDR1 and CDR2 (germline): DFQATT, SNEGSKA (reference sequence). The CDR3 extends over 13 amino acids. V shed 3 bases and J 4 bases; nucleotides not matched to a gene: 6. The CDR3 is CSASYGRRYEQYF. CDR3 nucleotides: TGCAGTGCTAGTTACGGGAGGAGGTACGAGCAGTACTTC.

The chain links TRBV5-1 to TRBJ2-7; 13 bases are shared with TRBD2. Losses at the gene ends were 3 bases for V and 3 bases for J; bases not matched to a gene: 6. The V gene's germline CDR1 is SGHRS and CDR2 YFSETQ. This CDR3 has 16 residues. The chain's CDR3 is CASSSTSGGSYYEQYF. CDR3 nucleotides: TGCGCCAGCAGCTCGACTAGCGGGGGGTCTTACTACGAGCAGTACTTC. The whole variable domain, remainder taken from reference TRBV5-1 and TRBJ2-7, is KAGVTQTPRYLIKTRGQQVTLSCSPISGHRSVSWYQQTPGQGLQFLFEYFSETQRNKGNFPGRFSGRQFSNSRSEMNVSTLELGDSALYLCASSSTSGGSYYEQYFGPGTRLTVT.

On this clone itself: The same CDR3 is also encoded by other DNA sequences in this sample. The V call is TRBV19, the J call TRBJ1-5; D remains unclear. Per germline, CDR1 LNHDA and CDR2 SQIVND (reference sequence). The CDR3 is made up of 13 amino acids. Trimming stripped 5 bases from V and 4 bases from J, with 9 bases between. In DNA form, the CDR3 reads TGTGCCAGTAGTGGAACGGGGAATCAGCCCCAGCATTTT. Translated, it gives CASSGTGNQPQHF.

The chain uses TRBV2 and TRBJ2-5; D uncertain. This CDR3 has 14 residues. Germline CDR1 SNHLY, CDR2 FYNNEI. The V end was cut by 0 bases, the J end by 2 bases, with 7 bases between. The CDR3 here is CASSEAGRQETQYF. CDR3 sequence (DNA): TGTGCCAGCAGTGAAGCGGGCAGGCAAGAGACCCAGTACTTC.

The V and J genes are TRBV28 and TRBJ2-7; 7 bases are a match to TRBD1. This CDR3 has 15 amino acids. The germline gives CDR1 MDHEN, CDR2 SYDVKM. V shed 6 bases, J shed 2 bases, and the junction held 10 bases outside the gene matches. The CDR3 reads CASSRTGGVTYEQYF. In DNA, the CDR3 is TGTGCCAGCAGCCGGACAGGTGGGGTTACCTACGAGCAGTACTTC. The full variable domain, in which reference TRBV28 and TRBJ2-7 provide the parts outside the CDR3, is DVKVTQSSRYLVKRTGEKVFLECVQDMDHENMFWYRQDPGLGLRLIYFSYDVKMKEKGDIPEGYSVSREKKERFSLILESASTNQTSMYLCASSRTGGVTYEQYFGPGTRLTVT.